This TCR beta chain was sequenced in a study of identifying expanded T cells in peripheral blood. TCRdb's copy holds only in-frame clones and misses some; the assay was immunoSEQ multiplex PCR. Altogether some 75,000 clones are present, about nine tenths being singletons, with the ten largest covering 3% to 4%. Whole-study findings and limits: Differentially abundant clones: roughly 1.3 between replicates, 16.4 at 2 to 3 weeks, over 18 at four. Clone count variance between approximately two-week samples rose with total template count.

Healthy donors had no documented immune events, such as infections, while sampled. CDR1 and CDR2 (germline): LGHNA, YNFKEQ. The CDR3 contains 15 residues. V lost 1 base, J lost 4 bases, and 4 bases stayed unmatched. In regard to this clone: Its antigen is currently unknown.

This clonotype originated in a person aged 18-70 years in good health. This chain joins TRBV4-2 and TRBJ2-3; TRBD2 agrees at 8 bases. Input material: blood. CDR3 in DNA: TGTGCCAGCAGCCAAGCGTCGGGGGGGGCAGATACGCAGTATTTT. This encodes CASSQASGGADTQYF.